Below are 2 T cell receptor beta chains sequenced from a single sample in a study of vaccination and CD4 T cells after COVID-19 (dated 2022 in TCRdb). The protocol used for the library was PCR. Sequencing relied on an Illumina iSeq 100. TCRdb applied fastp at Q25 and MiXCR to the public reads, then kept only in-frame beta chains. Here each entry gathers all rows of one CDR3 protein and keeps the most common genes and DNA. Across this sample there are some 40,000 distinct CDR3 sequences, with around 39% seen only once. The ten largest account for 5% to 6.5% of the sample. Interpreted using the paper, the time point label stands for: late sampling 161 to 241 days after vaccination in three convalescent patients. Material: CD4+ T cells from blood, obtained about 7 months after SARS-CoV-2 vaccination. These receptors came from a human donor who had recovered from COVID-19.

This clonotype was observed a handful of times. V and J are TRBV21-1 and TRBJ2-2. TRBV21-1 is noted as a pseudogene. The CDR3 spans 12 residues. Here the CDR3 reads CASSKGLGELFF. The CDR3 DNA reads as TGTGCCAGCAGCAAAGGGCTCGGGGAGCTGTTTTTT.

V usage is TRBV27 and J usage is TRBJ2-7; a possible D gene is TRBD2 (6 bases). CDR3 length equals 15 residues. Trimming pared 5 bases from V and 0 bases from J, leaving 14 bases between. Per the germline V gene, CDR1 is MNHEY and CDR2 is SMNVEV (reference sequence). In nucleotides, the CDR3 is TGTGCCAGCAGTCAAGGGACTTATTTCTCCTACGAGCAGTACTTC. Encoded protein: CASSQGTYFSYEQYF.